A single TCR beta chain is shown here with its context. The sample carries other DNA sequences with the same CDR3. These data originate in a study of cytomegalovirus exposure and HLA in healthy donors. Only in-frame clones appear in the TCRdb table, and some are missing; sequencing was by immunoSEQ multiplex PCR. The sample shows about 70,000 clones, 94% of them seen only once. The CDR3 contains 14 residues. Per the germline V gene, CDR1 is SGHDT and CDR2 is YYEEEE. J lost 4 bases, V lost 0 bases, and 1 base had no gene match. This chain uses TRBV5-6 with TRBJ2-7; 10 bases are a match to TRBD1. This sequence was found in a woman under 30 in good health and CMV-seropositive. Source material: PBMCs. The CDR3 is CASSLGQGAYEQYF. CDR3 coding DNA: TGTGCCAGCAGCTTGGGACAGGGGGCTTACGAGCAGTACTTC. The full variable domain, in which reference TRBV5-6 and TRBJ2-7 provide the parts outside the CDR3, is DAGVTQSPTHLIKTRGQQVTLRCSPKSGHDTVSWYQQALGQGPQFIFQYYEEEERQRGNFPDRFSGHQFPNYSSELNVNALLLGDSALYLCASSLGQGAYEQYFGPGTRLTVT.